This record looks at one T cell receptor beta chain sequence and its context. What this receptor recognizes is not known. No much larger clonotype is one base removed from it; base qualities were not supplied. The cysteine opens and the phenylalanine closes a CDR3 of 15 amino acids. CDR3 DNA is the only sequence kept; it has 45 bases, read in frame from the first base. Taken from the germline V gene, the CDR1 and CDR2 loops are SGDLS and YYNGEE. V is pruned by 9 bases and J by 5 bases, leaving 14 bases of the junction without a gene match. The sample belongs to a study of blood T cells in healthy people across ages (dated by TCRdb to about 2015). With regard to the full study: In model experiments, template switching captured about one uniquely barcoded TCR beta cDNA molecule for every two T cells. The study measured age-related changes in TCR beta repertoire diversity using deep sequencing normalized with unique cDNA molecular identifiers. The donors were divided into four age groups: young (average approximately 15 years), middle-aged (almost 40), aged (approximately 62) and long-lived (roughly 82). To avoid experimental bias, donors of different ages were distributed randomly across sequencing lanes. Two additional independent replicas of 1 million unique cDNA reads from the same blood draw were analyzed for two donors (one aged 18 to 30 and one aged 80 or older).

The roughly 39 donors, aged 6 to 90 years, were systemically healthy Caucasian individuals from Russia. Each donor gave ten milliliters of peripheral blood, collected into EDTA-treated Vacutainer tubes. PBMCs were isolated by Ficoll-Paque density-gradient centrifugation, with at least 7 million obtained per sample. Total RNA was extracted from PBMCs with Trizol reagent, with at least 6 micrograms obtained per sample. The percentages of naive CD45RAhigh/CD27high T cells were determined by flow cytometry on a PBMC aliquot from every donor. To prepare the library, 5' RACE was applied. Sequencing used an Illumina HiSeq 2500. The second PCR ran for about 6 to 11 cycles and used a J-beta primer mix along with a sample-barcoded 5' primer. A template-switch 5' adaptor carrying 12 random nucleotides introduced a unique molecular identifier onto each TCR beta cDNA molecule. Each sample yielded at least 2.5 million CDR3-containing paired-end reads. All of the RNA was converted into first-strand cDNA using the Mint cDNA synthesis kit, with a TRBC-specific oligonucleotide serving as the primer. Following uracil-DNA glycosylase treatment, a first 18-cycle PCR with universal primers M1SS and BC2_uni_R was performed on all cDNA. Regarding the original processing steps: For normalization, 1 million high-quality reads were randomly selected from each sample, with every read carrying a distinct molecular identifier. Reads with shared molecular identifiers were discarded instead of being binned into consensus sequences. MiTCR, run with a Q25 quality threshold and the strictest error-elimination algorithm, handled CDR3 identification, clonotype clustering and error correction. Lower-bound total TCR beta diversity was estimated with a nonparametric unseen species model using Euler transformation. The public reads were quality trimmed at Q25 with fastp and then assembled into clones with MiXCR by TCRdb, keeping productive beta chains. Every CDR3 protein is listed once, alongside the most common genes and DNA of its rows. The V and J calls and clone size come from TCRdb's table, not from the authors' own analysis. The sample yields about 1.5 million distinct CDR3 sequences; 35% to 45% were counted once. The ten largest clonotypes hold under 5% of the sample.

What the study reported, not specific to this receptor: Total diversity estimates from one million sequenced T cells were considered lower bounds and underestimates. Observed TCR beta diversity correlated strongly with the percentage of naive T cells measured by flow cytometry. As age increased, observed TCR beta diversity per million T cells dropped in a roughly linear way, and a significant reduction was already evident by age 40. Because profiling used bulk unsorted PBMCs, naive and antigen-experienced compartments could not be compared conclusively. Compared with the aged group, the long-lived group had more naive CD4+ T cells, fewer expanded clones and increased TCR diversity, suggesting age selection. Because donor CMV infection status was unknown, age-related changes in expanded clonotypes were potentially confounded.

The receptor comes from a young woman in good health. This chain is built from TRBV9 and TRBJ2-3, with TRBD2 identical over 8 junction bases. The specimen was blood. Read as DNA, the sequence is TGTGCCACATCCGAGGGTAGCGGGGTGGTAGATACGCAGTATTTT. The translation is CATSEGSGVVDTQYF.